This T cell receptor (beta chain) was documented in a study of T-cell reconstitution after alpha-beta-depleted transplantation in children. Unique molecular identifiers featured in how the TCRbeta library was prepared. TCRdb itself ran the PCR reads through MiXCR, one entry per CDR3 protein. The sample has about 610,000 distinct CDR3 sequences; 10% are singletons. In germline, CDR1 is DFQATT, CDR2 SNEGSKA (reference sequence). CDR3 size: 12 residues. Trimming took 6 bases from V and 4 from J, leaving 10 bases between them. This clonotype was detected only a few times. Material: PBMCs from the stem cell graft donor, obtained from the stem cell graft. J is TRBJ1-3 and V is TRBV20-1; D not resolved. The clonotype originates from a human donor who donated a stem cell graft to a child with acute myeloid leukemia. CDR3 in DNA: TGCAGTGCCTCCCTACAGGGAAACACCATATATTTT. The encoded protein is CSASLQGNTIYF.